This TCR beta chain comes out of a study of T cells after yellow fever vaccination. Study-wide results and limits: The study found a weaker secondary response that peaked faster, day 5 versus 15. Contaminating bulk clonotypes could be abundant in FACS-sorted repertoires.

In this sample, this clonotype turned up a few times. The antigen remains unidentified. 5'RACE template switching produced TCR cDNA carrying a universal primer site and UMIs. TCRdb re-called the 5' RACE reads through MiXCR, storing one row per CDR3 protein. The sample includes a few hundred thousand distinct CDR3 sequences, around 21% of them seen just once. CDR1 and CDR2 (germline): SNHLY, FYNNEI. V lost 3 bases to trimming and J lost 6 bases, with 8 bases between them. The CDR3 sequence is 13 residues long. This rearrangement joins TRBV2 to TRBJ1-4; D is possibly TRBD1 (6 bases). Specimen: PBMCs, collected 15 days after the yellow fever booster vaccination. The source is a man aged 30-40 years who received the YFV17D yellow fever vaccine. CDR3 nucleotides: TGTGCCAGCAGTGACAGGGGTTATGAAAAACTGTTTTTT. Amino acid sequence: CASSDRGYEKLFF.